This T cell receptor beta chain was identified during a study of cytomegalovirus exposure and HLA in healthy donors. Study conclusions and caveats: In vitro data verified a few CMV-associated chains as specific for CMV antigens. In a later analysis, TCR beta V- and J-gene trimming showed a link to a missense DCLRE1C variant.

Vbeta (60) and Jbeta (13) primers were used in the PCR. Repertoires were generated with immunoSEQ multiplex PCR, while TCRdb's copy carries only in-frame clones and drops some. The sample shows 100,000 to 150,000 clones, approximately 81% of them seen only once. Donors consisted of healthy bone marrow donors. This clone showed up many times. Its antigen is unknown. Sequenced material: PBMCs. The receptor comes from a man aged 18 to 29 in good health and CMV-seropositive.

This chain's CDR3 is CASSQDPPGTGGKEAFF. DNA for the CDR3: TGCGCCAGCAGCCAAGATCCGCCCGGGACAGGGGGCAAAGAAGCTTTCTTT. This chain connects TRBV4-3 to TRBJ1-1; the match to TRBD1 covers 12 bases. Germline V gives CDR1 LGHNA, CDR2 YSLEER. The CDR3 has 17 residues. J gave up 8 bases and V 0 bases, and 10 bases lay outside the gene matches.